Listed below are T cell receptor beta chains from one sample, sequenced in a study of cytomegalovirus exposure and HLA in healthy donors. Sequencing used immunoSEQ multiplex PCR; TCRdb keeps in-frame clones, though not all of them. The table includes roughly 150,000 clones, roughly four fifths detected once. Sequenced material: PBMCs. The source of these receptors is a woman between 18 and 30 years old in good health and CMV-seronegative. The CDR3 runs from the conserved cysteine through the conserved F or W. The D gene is left open where the match is weak. A row's size may be missing; if present it is once, few, many or a size class.

D | size | J | V | DNA | CDR3
NA | NA | TRBJ1-2 | TRBV7-6 | TGTGCCAGCAGCTTAGACGGGGGGGATGGCTACACCTTC | CASSLDGGDGYTF
NA | NA | TRBJ1-5 | TRBV7-6 | TGTGCCAGCAGCCTAGGGAGCGGGTTCGGGGGCAATCAGCCCCAGCATTTT | CASSLGSGFGGNQPQHF
NA | NA | TRBJ1-1 | TRBV19 | TGTGCCAGTAGTATAGGGAGGGGCAACACTGAAGCTTTCTTT | CASSIGRGNTEAFF
TRBD2 | NA | TRBJ2-3 | TRBV29-1 | TGCAGCGTCCGGGAGGGACTAGCGGGGCCAGATACGCAGTATTTT | CSVREGLAGPDTQYF
TRBD2 | NA | TRBJ2-5 | TRBV5-1 | TGCGCCAGCAGCCCAGGAGGGACTAGCGGGAGAGAGACCCAGTACTTC | CASSPGGTSGRETQYF
TRBD2 | NA | TRBJ2-5 | TRBV5-5 | TGTGCCAGCAGCTGGGGCCTACTAGCGGGGGGATCAGAGACCCAGTACTTC | CASSWGLLAGGSETQYF
NA | few | TRBJ1-6 | TRBV4-2 | TGTGCCAGCAGCGCCCACGGGGGGACATCTAATTCACCCCTCCACTTT | CASSAHGGTSNSPLHF
TRBD1 | few | TRBJ2-1 | TRBV5-1 | TGCGCCAGCAGCTTGGCTCCGACAGGGATCTCCTACAATGAGCAGTTCTTC | CASSLAPTGISYNEQFF
TRBD1 | NA | TRBJ1-3 | TRBV6-1 | TGTGCCAGCAGTGAATTGGGACAGGCCACTGGAAACACCATATATTTT | CASSELGQATGNTIYF
TRBD2 | NA | TRBJ2-1 | TRBV10-2 | TGCGCCAGCAGTGAGACGGGGGGGCGTTCTGAGCAGTTCTTC | CASSETGGRSEQFF
TRBD2 | NA | TRBJ2-1 | TRBV19 | TGTGCCAGTAGTACACCAGCTGCGGGAGACCCCTACAATGAGCAGTTCTTC | CASSTPAAGDPYNEQFF
NA | NA | TRBJ1-2 | TRBV25-1 | TGTGCCAGCAGGCTTACAGATGGCTACACCTTC | CASRLTDGYTF
NA | NA | TRBJ2-7 | TRBV5-1 | TGCGCCAGCAGTCCAGGGGCCTACTACGAGCAGTACTTC | CASSPGAYYEQYF
NA | once | TRBJ1-1 | TRBV19 | TGTGCCAGTACTACTACAGGGTTCAACACTGAAGCTTTCTTT | CASTTTGFNTEAFF
NA | once | TRBJ2-7 | TRBV4-2 | TGTGCCAGCAGCCAAGAAGAGGGGGAGACCTACGAGCAGTACTTC | CASSQEEGETYEQYF
NA | NA | TRBJ1-2 | TRBV2 | TGTGCCAGCAGTGGGATCGGGAGGAGTTCAACGGGTGGCTACACCTTC | CASSGIGRSSTGGYTF
TRBD2 | NA | TRBJ2-1 | TRBV5-1 | TGCGCCAGCAGCCCTGGACCGAATCGGGGGGGTAGCAATGAGCAGTTCTTC | CASSPGPNRGGSNEQFF
NA | NA | TRBJ2-1 | TRBV10-3 | TGTGCCATCAGTGGAACGGGAACCTACAATGAGCAGTTCTTC | CAISGTGTYNEQFF
NA | NA | TRBJ2-7 | TRBV19 | TGTGCCAGTAGTCCCCGGTTAGCAGGGGCAGGCTACGAGCAGTACTTC | CASSPRLAGAGYEQYF
NA | NA | TRBJ2-6 | TRBV7-2 | TGTGCCAGCAGCTTAGCGTTCACTGGGGCCAACGTCCTGACTTTC | CASSLAFTGANVLTF
NA | NA | TRBJ2-7 | TRBV28 | TGTGCCAGCAGTTTACCGCGGAGGGGGACTAACGAGCAGTACTTC | CASSLPRRGTNEQYF
TRBD1 | NA | TRBJ1-6 | TRBV28 | TGTGCCAGCAGCCCCGACAGGGTTGGCTCACCCCTCCACTTT | CASSPDRVGSPLHF
NA | NA | TRBJ2-2 | TRBV30 | TGTGCCTGGAGTGTACAGGGAACCGGGGAGCTGTTTTTT | CAWSVQGTGELFF
TRBD1 | NA | TRBJ2-5 | TRBV18 | TGTGCCAGCTCCGCTGAGACAGGGCAAGAGACCCAGTACTTC | CASSAETGQETQYF
TRBD1 | NA | TRBJ1-2 | TRBV28 | TGTGCCAGCAGCCCGGGACAGGCCCTTGGCTACACCTTC | CASSPGQALGYTF
TRBD2 | NA | TRBJ2-5 | TRBV7-2 | TGTGCCAGCAGCTATGGGGCGGGGGTACAAGAGACCCAGTACTTC | CASSYGAGVQETQYF
NA | few | TRBJ2-4 | TRBV19 | TGTGCCAGTAGTATAGGGAGGGAGAAGGCCAAAAACATTCAGTACTTC | CASSIGREKAKNIQYF
TRBD2 | NA | TRBJ2-7 | TRBV27 | TGTGCCAGCAGTCCGGGAGGGCCCGACGAGCAGTACTTC | CASSPGGPDEQYF
TRBD2 | NA | TRBJ2-1 | TRBV5-1 | TGCGCCAGCAGCACCGGGACTAGCGGGGGGATGGTTGAGCAGTTCTTC | CASSTGTSGGMVEQFF
TRBD1 | NA | TRBJ1-6 | TRBV7-9 | TGTGCCAGCAGCTTAGGTGGACAGGGGACACCCCTCCACTTT | CASSLGGQGTPLHF
TRBD1 | NA | TRBJ1-2 | TRBV7-2 | TGTGCCAGCACATGGGGGTGGGACAGGACTAACTATGGCTACACCTTC | CASTWGWDRTNYGYTF
NA | NA | TRBJ1-1 | TRBV7-2 | TGTGCCAGCAGCTTAGAACCCGCGGCAGGGAGGAACGCTTTCTTT | CASSLEPAAGRNAFF
TRBD2 | NA | TRBJ2-3 | TRBV5-1 | TGCGCCAGCAGCGCATCCGGGACTAGCGGCACTCTTCCAGGGTATACGCAGTATTTT | CASSASGTSGTLPGYTQYF
NA | NA | TRBJ2-7 | TRBV5-1 | TGCGCCAGCAGCTGGCAGACAGGAAACTACGAGCAGTACTTC | CASSWQTGNYEQYF
NA | NA | TRBJ2-5 | TRBV11-3 | TGTGCCAGCAGCTTATCAGGGGTCTCGAAGACCCAGTACTTC | CASSLSGVSKTQYF
NA | few | TRBJ2-2 | TRBV5-1 | TGCGCCAGCAGCCTTGCGCCTTCGCCCACCGGGGAGCTGTTTTTT | CASSLAPSPTGELFF
NA | NA | TRBJ2-5 | TRBV2 | TGTGCCAGCAGTGAACCAGGGGGGCGCGAGACCCAGTACTTC | CASSEPGGRETQYF
TRBD1 | NA | TRBJ1-4 | TRBV5-1 | TGCGCCAGCAGCTTGGCGGCAGGGGGCTTAGGAAAACTGTTTTTT | CASSLAAGGLGKLFF
NA | few | TRBJ1-4 | TRBV5-6 | TGTGCCAGCAGCCCGGCCAGCGGGGGCAATGAAAAACTGTTTTTT | CASSPASGGNEKLFF
NA | NA | TRBJ2-1 | TRBV7-7 | TGTGCTAGCAGCTTAGGTTCTGACAGCTATTCCTACAATGAGCAGTTCTTC | CASSLGSDSYSYNEQFF
TRBD1 | NA | TRBJ1-1 | TRBV28 | TGTGCCAGCATTAGGGGGCCTCTGGGCACTGAAGCTTTCTTT | CASIRGPLGTEAFF
TRBD1 | once | TRBJ2-5 | TRBV19 | TGTGCCAGTAGTACTAGGGACAGTCAAGAGACCCAGTACTTC | CASSTRDSQETQYF
TRBD2 | NA | TRBJ2-7 | TRBV28 | TGTGCCAGCAGAACCAACTCGGCTAGCGGGGTGGGGCACGAGCAGTACTTC | CASRTNSASGVGHEQYF
TRBD2 | NA | TRBJ2-1 | TRBV5-1 | TGCGCCAGCAGCTTACCCGTCCTGAGGATGGTTCCGGGACTAGCGGGATTACGCTACAATGAGCAGTTCTTC | CASSLPVLRMVPGLAGLRYNEQFF
TRBD1 | NA | TRBJ1-2 | TRBV5-5 | TGTGCCAGCAGCTCTCCGACAGGGGACTATGGCTACACCTTC | CASSSPTGDYGYTF
NA | NA | TRBJ2-7 | TRBV9 | TGTGCCAGCAGCGTAGGAACATCCTCCCACTACGAGCAGTACTTC | CASSVGTSSHYEQYF
NA | NA | TRBJ2-3 | TRBV27 | TGTGCCAGCCGTCTGGGTCTGGCGGCAGATACGCAGTATTTT | CASRLGLAADTQYF
TRBD2 | NA | TRBJ2-2 | TRBV7-9 | TGTGCCAGCAGGGACCGGGGACTAGCGGGGTCGAACACCGGGGAGCTGTTTTTT | CASRDRGLAGSNTGELFF
NA | NA | TRBJ1-1 | TRBV4-1 | TGCGCCAGCAGCCGTACGGGGAACACTGAAGCTTTCTTT | CASSRTGNTEAFF
TRBD1 | NA | TRBJ2-7 | TRBV28 | TGTGCCAGCACTGGACAGGGTAACTACGAGCAGTACTTC | CASTGQGNYEQYF
TRBD2 | NA | TRBJ2-1 | TRBV6-1 | TGTGCCAGCAGTGGCCCAGGGGAAGGATCCTCCAGCGGGAGGTACAATGAGCAGTTCTTC | CASSGPGEGSSSGRYNEQFF
TRBD1 | NA | TRBJ2-7 | TRBV18 | TGTGCCAGCCTATCGGGACAGGGCCCCTACGAGCAGTACTTC | CASLSGQGPYEQYF
NA | NA | TRBJ2-5 | TRBV7-9 | TGTTCCAGCAGCTCCACCCACCGTCCCAGGGACTTC | CSSSSTHRPRDF